Listed below are T cell receptor beta chains from one sample, sequenced in a study of cytomegalovirus exposure and HLA in healthy donors. The method was immunoSEQ multiplex PCR; TCRdb's version includes in-frame clones alone and lacks a portion of them. The sample holds hundreds of thousands of clones, about three quarters seen once. Material: PBMCs. These receptor sequences come from a male donor in good health and CMV-seronegative. CDR3s include the opening cysteine and the closing phenylalanine or tryptophan. D genes are given only for firm matches. Part of the rows lack a size; the others show once, few, many or a class for expanded clones.

>-|TRBD2|TRBJ2-7|TRBV4-1
CASSPSGRAYEQYF
TGCGCCAGCAGCCCTAGCGGGAGGGCCTACGAGCAGTACTTC
>-|TRBD1|TRBJ1-6|TRBV9
CASSVGPTSGTGVSPLHF
TGTGCCAGCAGCGTAGGTCCGACCTCCGGGACAGGGGTTTCACCCCTCCACTTT
>-|TRBD1|TRBJ2-2|TRBV6-4
CASSPGQGLTGELFF
TGTGCCAGCAGTCCTGGACAGGGGCTCACCGGGGAGCTGTTTTTT
>once|-|TRBJ1-1|TRBV6-5
CATTSRRDTEAFF
TGTGCCACCACATCCCGGAGGGACACTGAAGCTTTCTTT
>-|TRBD2|TRBJ2-7|TRBV6-5
CASSRTSGRYEQYF
TGTGCCAGCAGTCGGACTAGCGGGCGATACGAGCAGTACTTC
>-|-|TRBJ1-2|TRBV9
CASSVQQGRSGYTF
TGTGCCAGCAGCGTACAACAGGGTAGGAGTGGCTACACCTTC
>-|-|TRBJ2-4|TRBV30
CAWSPDSLVNIQYF
TGTGCCTGGAGCCCGGACTCTTTGGTCAACATTCAGTACTTC
>-|TRBD2|TRBJ2-5|TRBV9
CASSVGGASREAQYF
TGTGCCAGCAGCGTAGGTGGAGCCTCCCGGGAGGCCCAGTACTTC
>-|-|TRBJ1-2|TRBV28
CASSAIANYGYTF
TGTGCCAGCAGTGCTATTGCTAACTATGGCTACACCTTC
>-|TRBD1|TRBJ1-2|TRBV28
CASSIGTGSGYTF
TGTGCCAGCAGTATTGGGACAGGGAGTGGCTACACCTTC
>-|TRBD1|TRBJ2-7|TRBV4-2
CASNANPTGDYEQYF
TGTGCCAGCAACGCTAACCCAACAGGGGACTACGAGCAGTACTTC
>-|-|TRBJ2-3|TRBV4-3
CASSQALLRDTQYF
TGCGCCAGCAGCCAAGCTCTACTTAGAGATACGCAGTATTTT
>once|-|TRBJ1-1|TRBV7-2
CASNLLERENTEAFF
TGTGCCAGCAACTTACTAGAGAGAGAGAACACTGAAGCTTTCTTT
>-|TRBD2|TRBJ2-7|TRBV15
CATSRRAGGLHEQYF
TGTGCCACCAGCAGAAGAGCGGGAGGGCTCCACGAGCAGTACTTC
>-|TRBD2|TRBJ2-2|TRBV7-6
CASSLLAGANTGELFF
TGTGCCAGCAGCTTACTAGCGGGGGCGAACACCGGGGAGCTGTTTTTT
>-|TRBD1|TRBJ2-2|TRBV4-2
CASSRGQGRGAGELFF
TGTGCCAGCAGCCGAGGACAGGGGCGCGGGGCCGGGGAGCTGTTTTTT
>-|-|TRBJ1-3|TRBV7-6
CASSPTTRAGNTIYF
TGTGCCAGCAGCCCTACGACTAGGGCCGGAAACACCATATATTTT
>-|TRBD1|TRBJ2-7|TRBV9
CASSSGTGRTYEQYF
TGTGCCAGCAGCTCCGGGACAGGGAGGACCTACGAGCAGTACTTC
>few|-|TRBJ1-4|TRBV10-3
CAISKTGESSGEKLFF
TGTGCCATCAGTAAGACGGGAGAATCCTCGGGAGAAAAACTGTTTTTT
>-|TRBD1|TRBJ1-4|TRBV6-1
CASSGWTGRLFF
TGTGCCAGCAGTGGTTGGACAGGGCGACTGTTTTTT
>once|-|TRBJ2-7|TRBV7-2
CASSPRGFRYEQYF
TGTGCCAGCAGCCCCCGGGGTTTTCGCTACGAGCAGTACTTC
>-|TRBD2|TRBJ2-2|TRBV28
CASSFPPASGSPGELFF
TGTGCCAGCAGTTTCCCCCCGGCTAGCGGGAGTCCCGGGGAGCTGTTTTTT
>-|TRBD2|TRBJ2-3|TRBV4-3
CASSRLSPTSGRTDTQYF
TGCGCCAGCAGCCGCCTTAGTCCGACTAGCGGGCGCACAGATACGCAGTATTTT
>-|-|TRBJ2-1|TRBV27
CASSLLTQITNEQFF
TGTGCCAGCAGTTTACTTACTCAAATCACGAATGAGCAGTTCTTC
>-|-|TRBJ1-5|TRBV19
CASSNGRNQPQHF
TGTGCCAGTAGTAATGGGCGCAATCAGCCCCAGCATTTT
>-|TRBD2|TRBJ2-5|TRBV30
CAWSGGLAGVQETQYF
TGTGCCTGGAGTGGGGGACTAGCGGGGGTCCAAGAGACCCAGTACTTC
>-|-|TRBJ1-1|TRBV29-1
CSVGLRSEAFF
TGCAGCGTTGGTTTGCGTTCTGAAGCTTTCTTT
>once|-|TRBJ1-1|TRBV6-1
CASSEHFQVNTEAFF
TGTGCCAGCAGTGAACATTTTCAGGTGAACACTGAAGCTTTCTTT
>few|TRBD1|TRBJ1-2|TRBV29-1
CSGSGTGGYTF
TGCAGCGGGTCCGGGACAGGTGGCTACACCTTC
>few|-|TRBJ2-7|TRBV5-6
CASSLDSIYEQYF
TGTGCCAGCAGCTTGGACTCGATCTACGAGCAGTACTTC
>once|TRBD1|TRBJ2-7|TRBV9
CASSVVPGGANEQYF
TGTGCCAGCAGCGTAGTGCCAGGGGGCGCGAACGAGCAGTACTTC
>-|TRBD1|TRBJ1-1|TRBV2
CASSGTGMNTEAFF
TGTGCCAGCAGTGGGACAGGGATGAACACTGAAGCTTTCTTT
>-|-|TRBJ2-2|TRBV18
CASSLSRDFGELFF
TGTGCCAGCTCACTAAGCCGGGACTTCGGGGAGCTGTTTTTT
>-|-|TRBJ2-1|TRBV4-3
CASSPRTDNEQFF
TGCGCCAGCAGCCCTAGGACAGACAATGAGCAGTTCTTC
>-|-|TRBJ2-7|TRBV6-1
CASNQALYEQYF
TGTGCCAGCAACCAGGCCCTATACGAGCAGTACTTC
>-|TRBD2|TRBJ2-2|TRBV4-2
CASSQGVSGGVGNTGELFF
TGTGCCAGCAGCCAAGGGGTTAGCGGGGGTGTCGGGAACACCGGGGAGCTGTTTTTT
>once|TRBD1|TRBJ1-5|TRBV28
CASSKATGGNQPQHF
TGTGCCAGCAGTAAGGCGACAGGGGGCAATCAGCCCCAGCATTTT
>few|-|TRBJ2-5|TRBV7-7
CASSLSGSTETQYF
TGTGCTAGCAGCTTATCGGGGAGCACGGAGACCCAGTACTTC
>-|TRBD2|TRBJ2-2|TRBV9
CASSVAGGRAGELFF
TGTGCCAGCAGCGTAGCAGGAGGGAGGGCCGGGGAGCTGTTTTTT
>-|TRBD1|TRBJ1-5|TRBV6-1
CASSEAGQDNQPQHF
TGTGCCAGCAGTGAAGCGGGACAGGACAATCAGCCCCAGCATTTT
>-|TRBD1|TRBJ2-1|TRBV2
CASSPDRGRYNEQFF
TGTGCCAGCAGTCCTGACAGGGGGCGATACAATGAGCAGTTCTTC
>-|TRBD2|TRBJ2-7|TRBV5-4
CASSSGLAESYEQYF
TGTGCCAGCAGCTCCGGACTAGCGGAGTCGTACGAGCAGTACTTC